The 31 T cell receptor beta chains below were found in one sample sequenced in a study of T cell responses to AZD1222 COVID-19 vaccine. TCRdb's copy holds only in-frame clones and misses some; the assay was immunoSEQ multiplex PCR. Among about 180,000 clones listed, 85% to 95% were seen once. The sequenced sample was peripheral blood, obtained 28 days after the second AZD1222 dose. Every receptor here comes from an adult who received the AZD1222 COVID-19 vaccine.

This clone has only a few counts. The rearrangement uses TRBV7-2 and TRBJ2-3, with 14 bases identical to TRBD2. The CDR3 is 16 amino acids. Looked up from germline, CDR1 is SGHTA and CDR2 is FQGNSA. Trimming took 5 bases from V and 4 from J; bases not matched to a gene: 5. CDR3 nucleotide sequence: TGTGCCAGCAGCGCTTGGACTAGCGGGGGGTCAGATACGCAGTATTTT. Its translation is CASSAWTSGGSDTQYF.

V and J are TRBV28 and TRBJ1-3; 7 nucleotides agree with TRBD1. The V segment lost 6 bases and the J segment 0 bases; nucleotides outside the gene matches: 8. In germline, CDR1 is MDHEN, CDR2 SYDVKM. This CDR3 is 16 amino acids long. The CDR3 DNA follows: TGTGCCAGCAGGAAAGAAACAGGGGCCTCTGGAAACACCATATATTTT. Translating it yields CASRKETGASGNTIYF.

CDR3 amino acids: CASKTSGGVKQETQYF. CDR3 sequence (DNA): TGTGCCAGTAAAACTAGCGGGGGGGTTAAACAAGAGACCCAGTACTTC. The V and J genes are TRBV19 and TRBJ2-5; 13 bases match TRBD2. This CDR3 comprises 16 residues. Unmatched junction bases numbered 7, after V lost 7 bases and J lost 2 bases. Looked up from germline, CDR1 is LNHDA and CDR2 is SQIVND (reference sequence).

The chain recombines TRBV5-1 with TRBJ2-3; TRBD2 matches 14 bases. Germline loops: CDR1 SGHRS, CDR2 YFSETQ. This CDR3 comprises 16 residues. The V gene end was trimmed by 3 bases and the J gene end by 4 bases; junction bases not matched to a gene: 4. CDR3 residues: CASSSATSGGADTQYF. The CDR3 DNA sequence: TGCGCCAGCAGCTCCGCGACTAGCGGGGGGGCAGATACGCAGTATTTT. The full variable domain, in which reference TRBV5-1 and TRBJ2-3 provide the parts outside the CDR3, is KAGVTQTPRYLIKTRGQQVTLSCSPISGHRSVSWYQQTPGQGLQFLFEYFSETQRNKGNFPGRFSGRQFSNSRSEMNVSTLELGDSALYLCASSSATSGGADTQYFGPGTRLTVL.

V usage is TRBV7-8 and J usage is TRBJ1-6; D is possibly TRBD1 (5 bases). The CDR3 sequence is 15 residues long. Germline-derived CDR1 and CDR2 are SGHVS and FQNEAQ. V lost 0 bases to trimming and J lost 9 bases, with 12 bases between them. The CDR3: CASSLAGRVTSPLHF. The CDR3 nucleotides are TGTGCCAGCAGCTTAGCCGGCAGGGTGACTTCACCCCTCCACTTT.

The CDR3, as DNA: TGTGCCAGCAGCTTGGGCGGGGGCTCGATCACTGAAGCTTTCTTT. Translated, it gives CASSLGGGSITEAFF. The rearrangement links TRBV11-2 to TRBJ1-1, with D perhaps TRBD1 (6 bases). V lost 3 bases, J lost 4 bases, and 15 bases lay in between. This CDR3 spans 15 amino acids. Germline V gene lookup returns CDR1 SGHAT and CDR2 FQNNGV.

In this sample, this clone turned up once. The chain joins TRBV7-8 to TRBJ2-7; 9 positions agree with TRBD1. The junction had 7 bases not matched to a gene; V was cut back by 5 bases and J by 5 bases. The germline gives CDR1 SGHVS, CDR2 FQNEAQ. The CDR3 loop spans 14 amino acids. The CDR3 is CASSGTDRGNEQYF. The CDR3 nucleotides read TGTGCCAGCAGCGGGACGGACAGGGGTAACGAGCAGTACTTC.

The V and J genes are TRBV2 and TRBJ1-1, with D uncertain. Germline loops: CDR1 SNHLY, CDR2 FYNNEI. Trimming cost V 6 bases and J 0 bases, with 8 bases left between them. The CDR3 runs to 13 residues. Here the CDR3 reads CASRIVVNTEAFF. CDR3 DNA sequence: TGTGCCAGCAGGATCGTAGTGAACACTGAAGCTTTCTTT. Supplemented by reference TRBV2 and TRBJ1-1, the full variable domain reads EPEVTQTPSHQVTQMGQEVILRCVPISNHLYFYWYRQILGQKVEFLVSFYNNEISEKSEIFDDQFSVERPDGSNFTLKIRSTKLEDSAMYFCASRIVVNTEAFFGQGTRLTVV.

This clone was counted only a few times. The CDR3 protein is CAWSVGVSQPQHF. The CDR3 DNA sequence: TGTGCCTGGAGTGTAGGGGTTTCTCAGCCCCAGCATTTT. The chain carries TRBV30 and TRBJ1-5; possible D gene TRBD1, 5 bases. The CDR3 runs 13 residues. CDR1 is GTSNPN and CDR2 is SVGIG in the germline V gene (reference sequence). V lost 0 bases and J lost 6, with 9 bases in between.

The chain carries TRBV28 and TRBJ2-1; D possibly corresponds to TRBD2 (5 bases). Trimming pared 1 base from V and 5 bases from J, leaving 27 bases between. This CDR3 is built from 20 residues. The V gene's germline CDR1 is MDHEN and CDR2 SYDVKM. For the CDR3, the DNA is TGTGCCAGCAGTTTATCCCTGTCAGGTTGGGAGCCTCCAACTAACAATGAGCAGTTCTTC. Translating it yields CASSLSLSGWEPPTNNEQFF.

The chain couples TRBV2 to TRBJ2-7; either TRBD1 or TRBD2 may supply D (5 bases each). Germline-derived CDR1 and CDR2 are SNHLY and FYNNEI. The length of the CDR3 is 14 residues. The V and J ends lost 2 bases and 1 base respectively, with 9 bases between them. The DNA of the CDR3 is TGTGCCAGCAGTGAAAGAGGGGCTTCCTACGAGCAGTACTTC. The encoded protein is CASSERGASYEQYF.

The DNA for the CDR3 is TGTGCCAGTAGTGAATCAGGGGTTTGGACTGAAGCTTTCTTT. This sequence encodes CASSESGVWTEAFF. The chain recombines TRBV19 with TRBJ1-1; TRBD1 is a possible D gene (6 bases). The germline CDR1 and CDR2 sequences are LNHDA and SQIVND (reference sequence). V lost 5 bases and J lost 5, with 15 bases in between. The CDR3 runs 14 residues.

The J gene is TRBJ2-7, the V gene TRBV9; no definite D call. Looked up from germline, CDR1 is SGDLS and CDR2 is YYNGEE. The CDR3 runs to 14 residues. The V end lost 0 bases, the J end lost 5 bases, and 12 bases lay between the germline ends. The CDR3 bases are TGTGCCAGCAGCGTAGGTGGGTTAGGCAACGAGCAGTACTTC. This codes for CASSVGGLGNEQYF.

The V gene is TRBV28, the J gene TRBJ1-1; TRBD1 might be the D (5 bases). Germline loops: CDR1 MDHEN, CDR2 SYDVKM. V lost 1 base and J lost 4, with 13 bases in between. This CDR3 region has 15 residues. The CDR3 here is CASSLFPGSGTEAFF. The CDR3 coding sequence is TGTGCCAGCAGTTTATTTCCAGGGTCGGGCACTGAAGCTTTCTTT.

CDR3 protein: CAIRLKAGADTEAFF. The DNA for the CDR3 is TGTGCCATCAGACTTAAGGCAGGGGCGGACACTGAAGCTTTCTTT. The rearrangement joins TRBV10-3 to TRBJ1-1; D might be TRBD1 (6 bases). The CDR3 covers 15 residues. V lost 6 bases to trimming and J lost 3 bases, with 17 bases between them. The germline V gene encodes CDR1 ENHRY and CDR2 SYGVKD.

By sample share, this clone is medium-sized. This sequence joins TRBV28 and TRBJ1-5, with D possibly matching TRBD1 (6 bases). Germline CDR1 and CDR2: MDHEN and SYDVKM. V was trimmed by 3 bases and J by 6 bases, leaving 9 bases between them. The length of the CDR3 is 13 residues. Here the CDR3 reads CASSFRGAQPQHF. The CDR3 DNA reads as TGTGCCAGCAGTTTCCGGGGGGCTCAGCCCCAGCATTTT.

This chain uses TRBV5-4 with TRBJ2-5, with TRBD2 matching over 8 bases. V trimming: 5 bases; J trimming: 4 bases; junction bases outside the gene matches: 10. This CDR3 spans 15 amino acids. In germline, CDR1 is SGHNT, CDR2 YYREEE (reference sequence). The CDR3 sequence: CASSYNGGARETQYF. As DNA, the CDR3 is TGTGCCAGCAGTTATAACGGGGGGGCGCGAGAGACCCAGTACTTC.

The chain recombines TRBV19 with TRBJ1-4; D call uncertain. The germline V gene encodes CDR1 LNHDA and CDR2 SQIVND (reference sequence). V was cut by 5 bases and J by 11 bases, with 9 bases left in between. The CDR3 consists of 11 residues. The CDR3 spells CASSLRTKLFF. CDR3 DNA sequence: TGTGCCAGTAGTCTCCGGACTAAACTGTTTTTT.

The chain combines TRBV7-9 with TRBJ2-1, with a tentative D call TRBD2 (7 bases). The CDR3 is 13 residues long. Germline CDR1 is SEHNR and CDR2 is FQNEAQ (reference sequence). Trimming shortened V by 5 bases and J by 7 bases, and 12 bases separated the two germline ends. For the CDR3, the DNA is TGTGCCAGCAGCGAAGGGGGGGAAAATGAGCAGTTCTTC. Translated: CASSEGGENEQFF.

The rearrangement links TRBV20-1 to TRBJ1-2, with D perhaps TRBD1 (5 bases). The CDR3 sequence is 13 residues long. Germline values: CDR1 DFQATT, CDR2 SNEGSKA (reference sequence). V lost 3 bases to trimming and J lost 5 bases, with 13 bases between them. In DNA, the CDR3 is TGCAGTGCTAGTACGGGGCGACCATATGGCTACACCTTC. Its protein product is CSASTGRPYGYTF.

This chain uses TRBV28 with TRBJ1-1; D remains unclear. Trimming stripped 7 bases from V and 3 bases from J, with 21 bases between. The CDR3 covers 16 residues. Germline assignment: CDR1 MDHEN and CDR2 SYDVKM. This CDR3 is CASTKGGFPHDTEAFF. CDR3 nucleotide sequence: TGTGCCAGCACCAAAGGTGGGTTCCCTCATGACACTGAAGCTTTCTTT.

The sample holds one count of this clone. Other DNA sequences in the same sample also yield this CDR3. V is TRBV12-3 or TRBV12-4 and J is TRBJ1-1; D ambiguous. This CDR3 spans 13 amino acids. Trimming removed 3 bases at V and 1 base at J, with 6 bases between. As DNA, the CDR3 is TGTGCCAGCAGTTTGGCAGGGAACACTGAAGCTTTCTTT. This gives the protein CASSLAGNTEAFF.

V is TRBV3-1 (or the pseudogene TRBV3-2) and J is TRBJ1-5; D gene ambiguous. The CDR3 is 13 amino acids. Germline V gene lookup returns CDR1 LGHDT and CDR2 YNNKEL (reference sequence). Trimming removed 1 base at V and 6 bases at J, with 7 bases between. The CDR3 sequence is CASSQGDRQPQHF. CDR3 nucleotide sequence: TGTGCCAGCAGCCAAGGAGACCGTCAGCCCCAGCATTTT.

CDR3: CASSFGAGYYGLNFYEQYF. CDR3 DNA sequence: TGTGCCAGCAGTTTCGGAGCCGGGTATTACGGGCTTAACTTCTACGAGCAGTACTTC. This chain joins TRBV27 and TRBJ2-7; D is unclear. The CDR3 covers 19 residues. V was trimmed by 3 bases and J by 3 bases, leaving 27 bases between them. CDR1 is MNHEY and CDR2 is SMNVEV in the germline V gene (reference sequence).

The genes are TRBV30 and TRBJ2-7; 8 nucleotides agree with TRBD1. Germline CDR1 GTSNPN, CDR2 SVGIG (reference sequence). Trimming took 0 bases from V and 5 from J; bases not matched to a gene: 6. This CDR3 comprises 14 residues. CDR3 region: CAWSVATGVNEQYF. The CDR3 region has the DNA TGTGCCTGGAGTGTCGCGACAGGGGTCAACGAGCAGTACTTC.

This clone was found a few times. The chain recombines TRBV5-1 with TRBJ1-2, with 7 bases fitting TRBD1. V was pared by 4 bases and J by 1 base, with 7 bases of the junction left unmatched. CDR1 SGHRS and CDR2 YFSETQ come from the germline V gene. CDR3 size: 15 residues. CDR3 amino acids: CASSDGQAVNYGYTF. CDR3 nucleotide sequence: TGCGCCAGCAGCGACGGACAGGCCGTTAACTATGGCTACACCTTC.

This clone occurred once. V is TRBV10-1 and J is TRBJ1-5; maybe TRBD1 (5 bases). Trimming stripped 6 bases from V and 2 bases from J, with 14 bases between. The germline CDR1 and CDR2 sequences are WNHNN and SYGVQD (reference sequence). The CDR3 is 15 amino acids. This CDR3 reads CASSVTGVRNQPQHF. CDR3 bases: TGCGCCAGCAGCGTAACGGGGGTTCGCAATCAGCCCCAGCATTTT.

This clone was observed a few times. The V gene is TRBV6-5, the J gene TRBJ1-1; D remains ambiguous. Deletions cut 7 bases from V and 1 base from J, with 10 bases between. CDR3 length: 13 amino acids. Germline CDR1 reads MNHEY; CDR2 reads SVGAGI. The chain's CDR3 is CASMIQENTEAFF. The CDR3 DNA reads as TGTGCCAGCATGATCCAGGAGAACACTGAAGCTTTCTTT.

The chain carries TRBV4-2 and TRBJ2-3; 11 bases are shared with TRBD2. Per germline, CDR1 LGHNA and CDR2 YNFKEQ. The CDR3 sequence is 16 residues long. The junction had 7 bases not matched to a gene; V was cut back by 2 bases and J by 6 bases. The CDR3 spells CASSQTPGLAADTQYF. CDR3 sequence (DNA): TGTGCCAGCAGCCAAACCCCGGGACTAGCGGCTGATACGCAGTATTTT.

This chain joins TRBV5-1 and TRBJ2-6; D not resolved. Germline loops: CDR1 SGHRS, CDR2 YFSETQ. This CDR3 contains 15 residues. Trimming removed 0 bases at V and 4 bases at J, with 8 bases between. The CDR3, as DNA: TGCGCCAGCAGCTTGGTGTCCGCCGGGGCCAACGTCCTGACTTTC. Amino acid sequence: CASSLVSAGANVLTF.

The rearrangement links TRBV2 to TRBJ2-7; TRBD2 might be the D (6 bases). V lost 3 bases to trimming and J lost 1 base, with 13 bases between them. This CDR3 is 15 amino acids long. The germline gives CDR1 SNHLY, CDR2 FYNNEI. In DNA, the CDR3 is TGTGCCAGCAGTGAGCGGAGGGTTCTATCCTACGAGCAGTACTTC. Its translation: CASSERRVLSYEQYF. The entire variable domain, with the rest obtained from reference TRBV2 and TRBJ2-7, is as follows: EPEVTQTPSHQVTQMGQEVILRCVPISNHLYFYWYRQILGQKVEFLVSFYNNEISEKSEIFDDQFSVERPDGSNFTLKIRSTKLEDSAMYFCASSERRVLSYEQYFGPGTRLTVT.